This T cell receptor (beta chain) came from a study of blood T cell repertoires in COVID-19. Looking at the study overall: Both acute and convalescent COVID-19 samples were obtained from the United States, Italy and Spain. The cDNA or gDNA used as material had been derived from T cells, B-cell-depleted T cells, or PBMCs.

In the authors' methods: Scientists estimated how many nucleated cells there were by amplifying reference gene primers. The repertoire was sequenced with immunoSEQ multiplex PCR; TCRdb's copy has only in-frame clones and lacks some. The DNA gave D and trimming, while V, J and clone size come from that table. The data contain approximately 150,000 clones, approximately 90% of them singletons. This clonotype originated in a man aged 45-65 years who had recovered from COVID-19. The material sequenced was peripheral blood.

For the CDR3, the DNA is TGTGCCAGCAGTGAGGAGGGGACCGGGGAGCTGTTTTTT. Protein sequence: CASSEEGTGELFF. V is TRBV6-4 and J is TRBJ2-2; possible D gene TRBD2, 6 bases. Trimming shortened V by 3 bases and J by 5 bases, and 7 bases separated the two germline ends. CDR1 MRHNA and CDR2 SNTAGT come from the germline V gene. CDR3 length: 13 residues.